The next 13 T cell receptor beta chains were all read from a single sample in a study of memory B cells and T cells in multiple sclerosis. Method: immunoSEQ multiplex PCR; TCRdb's copy keeps in-frame clones and lacks some. The table records 30,000 or so clones, approximately 85% of them present only once. Their antigen targets remain unknown. Separate sequencing covered autoproliferating (CFSE-dim) and non-proliferating (CFSE-high) T cells from stimulus-free culture. Replicate wells were pooled after roughly 7 days of stimulus-free culture of fewer than 65 million CFSE-labeled PBMCs. The sequencing sample was made of PBMCs from blood kept in culture. These receptors were collected from a human donor with multiple sclerosis.

The chain uses TRBV9 and TRBJ2-7; D is uncertain. CDR3 size: 13 residues. Germline-derived CDR1 and CDR2 are SGDLS and YYNGEE. V lost 0 bases and J lost 3, with 7 bases in between. CDR3 in DNA: TGTGCCAGCAGCGTAGGACCCCTCTACGAGCAGTACTTC. This gives the protein CASSVGPLYEQYF.

The J gene is TRBJ2-2, the V gene TRBV2; TRBD1 is a possible D gene (6 bases). The CDR3 has 14 residues. Germline CDR1 reads SNHLY; CDR2 reads FYNNEI. The germline V and J ends were trimmed by 4 bases and 5 bases, with 11 bases remaining between them. DNA of the CDR3: TGTGCCAGCAGTGCTACAGGGTTGACCGGGGAGCTGTTTTTT. It is translated as CASSATGLTGELFF.

The chain recombines TRBV11-2 with TRBJ2-1, with TRBD1 matching over 7 bases. Unmatched junction bases numbered 12, after V lost 8 bases and J lost 8 bases. This CDR3 region has 14 residues. The germline gives CDR1 SGHAT, CDR2 FQNNGV. The CDR3 DNA reads as TGTGCCAGCCTAAACAGGGGACCAACCGATGAGCAGTTCTTC. Its protein is CASLNRGPTDEQFF.

The chain couples TRBV10-3 to TRBJ1-2, with 7 positions matching TRBD1. This CDR3 contains 12 residues. Germline V lookup: CDR1 ENHRY, CDR2 SYGVKD. Trimming cost V 11 bases and J 4 bases; bases outside gene matches: 7. DNA for the CDR3: TGTGCCGCCAGGGGGGATGGCTATGGCTACACCTTC. Its protein product is CAARGDGYGYTF.

The gene calls are TRBV7-3 and TRBJ1-2; D is possibly TRBD1 (5 bases). V gave up 1 base and J gave up 4 bases, with 10 bases separating them. Germline V gene data show CDR1 as SGHTA and CDR2 as FQGTGA. This CDR3 is 14 amino acids long. CDR3 protein: CASSLNPDSYGYTF. CDR3 in DNA: TGTGCCAGCAGCTTAAACCCCGACAGCTATGGCTACACCTTC.

V is TRBV11-2 and J is TRBJ2-5, with 9 bases aligning to TRBD2. This CDR3 contains 15 residues. Germline V CDR1 and CDR2: SGHAT, FQNNGV. Losses at the gene ends were 1 base for V and 2 bases for J; bases not matched to a gene: 2. CDR3 sequence (DNA): TGTGCCAGCAGCTTAGGACTAGCGGAACAAGAGACCCAGTACTTC. Encoded protein: CASSLGLAEQETQYF. Based on the CDR3 plus reference TRBV11-2 and TRBJ2-5, the full variable domain is EAGVAQSPRYKIIEKRQSVAFWCNPISGHATLYWYQQILGQGPKLLIQFQNNGVVDDSQLPKDRFSAERLKGVDSTLKIQPAKLEDSAVYLCASSLGLAEQETQYFGPGTRLLVL.

The J gene is TRBJ1-1, the V gene TRBV28, with unresolved D. CDR3 size: 11 residues. Germline assignment: CDR1 MDHEN and CDR2 SYDVKM. With 6 bases removed from V and 6 bases from J, the gap between germline ends came to 8 bases. In DNA, the CDR3 is TGTGCCAGCAGGGGGAGGCCTGAAGCTTTCTTT. It specifies CASRGRPEAFF.

This clone has a single count. The CDR3 nucleotides are TGTGCCGCAGTGACAGGGCAAGGCACTGAAGCTTTCTTT. The encoded protein is CAAVTGQGTEAFF. V gene TRBV6-6 combines with J gene TRBJ1-1, with 7 bases matching TRBD1. Germline CDR1 is MNHNY and CDR2 is SVGAGI (reference sequence). The CDR3 has 13 amino acids. With V trimmed by 11 bases and J by 4 bases, 10 bases remained unmatched.

This chain uses TRBV5-1 with TRBJ1-1; TRBD1 might be the D (5 bases). The CDR3 is 14 amino acids. In germline, CDR1 is SGHRS, CDR2 YFSETQ. V gave up 4 bases and J gave up 0 bases, with 10 bases separating them. CDR3 nucleotide sequence: TGCGCCAGCAGCGTCTTGGGGGTGAACACTGAAGCTTTCTTT. Translating it yields CASSVLGVNTEAFF.

There are a few counts of this clone. The chain is built from TRBV9 and TRBJ2-2; D is possibly TRBD2 (7 bases). Germline V gives CDR1 SGDLS, CDR2 YYNGEE. Trimming left V 0 bases short and J 4 bases short, with 13 bases between. The CDR3 spans 16 residues. The CDR3 loop is CASSVDQGRATGELFF. The CDR3, as DNA: TGTGCCAGCAGCGTAGACCAGGGGAGGGCCACCGGGGAGCTGTTTTTT. Full variable domain (missing parts from reference TRBV9 and TRBJ2-2): DSGVTQTPKHLITATGQRVTLRCSPRSGDLSVYWYQQSLDQGLQFLIQYYNGEERAKGNILERFSAQQFPDLHSELNLSSLELGDSALYFCASSVDQGRATGELFFGEGSRLTVL.

This chain uses TRBV5-4 with TRBJ2-7, with D possibly being TRBD2 (5 bases). Germline CDR1 SGHNT, CDR2 YYREEE (reference sequence). This CDR3 has 14 residues. V was pared by 0 bases and J by 4 bases, with 11 bases between. CDR3 residues: CASSLVGRLYEQYF. Here the CDR3 DNA reads TGTGCCAGCAGCTTGGTCGGCAGACTATACGAGCAGTACTTC.

The CDR3 nucleotides are TGCAGCGGTACAGGGGGCGGCAGCTATGGCTACACCTTC. The encoded protein is CSGTGGGSYGYTF. V and J are TRBV29-1 and TRBJ1-2; 9 bases are shared with TRBD1. CDR3 length: 13 amino acids. Germline CDR1 is SQVTM and CDR2 is ANQGSEA. The ends lost 7 bases at V and 4 bases at J; junction bases unmatched: 7.

This clone showed up just a few times. This chain links TRBV14 with TRBJ1-2, with D perhaps matching TRBD1 (6 bases). Germline-derived CDR1 and CDR2 are SGHDN and FVKESK. The CDR3 covers 15 residues. V dropped 0 bases and J dropped 5 bases, with 13 bases sitting between them. The CDR3 sequence is CASSQEGQRGYGYTF. CDR3 nucleotide sequence: TGTGCCAGCAGCCAAGAAGGACAGCGGGGGTATGGCTACACCTTC.